The sequence of this T cell receptor beta chain was determined in a study of cytomegalovirus exposure and HLA in healthy donors. Study conclusions and caveats: Common viral pathogens were later found to be apparently linked to several of the most significant clusters. Previous analysis showed most TCR beta V segments were productive about 87% or about 30% of the time. Later, TCR association rates were found to vary by HLA locus, highest for DRB1 and lowest for HLA-C.

Comment on this clone: What it binds is not known.

V gave up 2 bases and J gave up 9 bases, with 15 bases separating them. The CDR3 spans 15 residues. CDR1 is SGDLS and CDR2 is YYNGEE in the germline V gene. The PCR ran on 60 Vbeta and 13 Jbeta primers. Clones were read by immunoSEQ multiplex PCR, and TCRdb kept only the in-frame ones, dropping some. The table includes about 140,000 clones, over 60% detected once. This chain uses TRBV9 with TRBJ1-6, with D possibly matching TRBD1 (5 bases). The clonotype originates from a female donor in good health and CMV-seronegative. Sequencing used PBMCs. CDR3 loop: CASSVLQGGGSPLHF. CDR3 bases: TGTGCCAGCAGCGTTCTCCAGGGAGGTGGTTCACCCCTCCACTTT.